A selection of T cell receptor beta chains follows, all from one sample in a study of OX40 agonist ivuxolimab in advanced cancers. Method: immunoSEQ multiplex PCR; TCRdb's copy keeps in-frame clones and lacks some. The sample yields 75,000 to 95,000 clones, around 84% seen once. Sequencing was performed on CD4+ or CD8+ T cells sorted from blood, taken in a trial of the OX40 agonist ivuxolimab. The receptors originated from an adult with an advanced solid tumor such as melanoma, head and neck, liver or kidney cancer. CDR3s include the opening cysteine and the closing phenylalanine or tryptophan. D genes are given only for firm matches. Clone sizes are given selectively: once, few, many, or a class where the clone is expanded.

d_call,v_call,j_call,clone_size,cdr3_nt,cdr3_aa
TRBD2,TRBV19,TRBJ2-1,.,TGTGCCAGTAGTATCGAGACTAGCGGGGCCTACAATGAGCAGTTCTTC,CASSIETSGAYNEQFF
.,TRBV30,TRBJ1-3,.,TGTGCCTGGAGTGGCGGAGGCTCTGGAAACACCATATATTTT,CAWSGGGSGNTIYF
.,TRBV28,TRBJ1-5,.,TGTGCCAGCAGACCACCGAGCCGGGGCAATCAGCCCCAGCATTTT,CASRPPSRGNQPQHF
.,TRBV29-1,TRBJ1-6,.,TGCAGCGTGGCCCTGGGACCGAGGCATTCACCCCTCCACTTT,CSVALGPRHSPLHF
TRBD1,TRBV7-2,TRBJ2-7,.,TGTGCCAGCAGCTTAGCCCCGGGACAGAACTACGAGCAGTACTTC,CASSLAPGQNYEQYF
TRBD2,TRBV5-1,TRBJ2-3,.,TGCGCCAGCAGCTATCAAGCGGGGGATCACACAGATACGCAGTATTTT,CASSYQAGDHTDTQYF
TRBD1,TRBV7-9,TRBJ2-7,.,TGTGCCAGCAGCCCGGGACAGGGCTTTCCCTACGAGCAGTACTTC,CASSPGQGFPYEQYF
TRBD1,TRBV19,TRBJ1-1,.,TGTGCCAGTACCCTACACAGGGGGATGAACACTGAAGCTTTCTTT,CASTLHRGMNTEAFF
.,TRBV2,TRBJ1-5,few,TGTGCCAGCAGTGCGGACACTAATAGCAATCAGCCCCAGCATTTT,CASSADTNSNQPQHF
.,TRBV5-5,TRBJ1-5,.,TGTGCCAGCAGCTTGTCGTACAGACAGAATCAGCCCCAGCATTTT,CASSLSYRQNQPQHF
.,TRBV30,TRBJ1-4,.,TGTGCCTGGAGCTGGGGTGAAAAACTGTTTTTT,CAWSWGEKLFF
.,TRBV12-5,TRBJ2-4,.,TGTGCTAGTGGTCCAGGAGTAGGGGCCGAGAAAAACATTCAGTACTTC,CASGPGVGAEKNIQYF
.,TRBV5-1,TRBJ2-3,.,TGCGCCAGCAGCTACGAGGCAGATACGCAGTATTTT,CASSYEADTQYF
.,TRBV7-3,TRBJ2-2,.,TGTGCCAGCAGCTTGTCCCGGAACACCGGGGAGCTGTTTTTT,CASSLSRNTGELFF
.,TRBV11-2,TRBJ2-3,.,TGTGCCAGCAGCTTTTCACAGATAGGGGGAGATACGCAGTATTTT,CASSFSQIGGDTQYF
TRBD1,TRBV11-2,TRBJ1-5,.,TGTGCCAGCAGCCCGCGGACAGGGGACCAGCCCCAGCATTTT,CASSPRTGDQPQHF
TRBD1,TRBV6-5,TRBJ1-1,.,TGTGCCAGCAGTCCACAGGGGACCCGGAACACTGAAGCTTTCTTT,CASSPQGTRNTEAFF
TRBD1,TRBV2,TRBJ1-6,.,TGTGCCAGCAGTGACCGGCCAGGGGGCAATTCACCCCTCCACTTT,CASSDRPGGNSPLHF
TRBD2,TRBV6-5,TRBJ2-2,.,TGTGCCAGCAGCCGACTAGCGGGGCCCGGGGAGCTGTTTTTT,CASSRLAGPGELFF
TRBD2,TRBV11-2,TRBJ2-5,.,TGTGCCAGCAGCTTAGAAGGGACTAGGGGAGAGACCCAGTACTTC,CASSLEGTRGETQYF
.,TRBV10-3,TRBJ1-5,.,TGTGCCCCTGTTCTCTGGGGGGCGCCCCAGCATTTT,CAPVLWGAPQHF
.,TRBV9,TRBJ1-6,.,TGTGCCAGCAGCGACCGAGGTGGGGGGAGGAATTCACCCCTCCACTTT,CASSDRGGGRNSPLHF
.,TRBV5-1,TRBJ2-3,.,TGCGCCAGCAGCTTTACGGGGGATACGCAGTATTTT,CASSFTGDTQYF
TRBD1,TRBV11-2,TRBJ1-5,.,TGTGCCAGCAGCCCAGGACAGGGAGATTATAGCAATCAGCCCCAGCATTTT,CASSPGQGDYSNQPQHF
.,TRBV9,TRBJ2-7,.,TGTGCCAGCAGCGTAGGCCCCGACACAATTACCTACGAGCAGTACTTC,CASSVGPDTITYEQYF
.,TRBV5-6,TRBJ1-4,.,TGTGCCAGCAGCTTCCGGAAGGGCCGGAAGGATGAAAAACTGTTTTTT,CASSFRKGRKDEKLFF
.,TRBV7-2,TRBJ2-2,.,TGTGCCAGCACCCCCCGGGCCTCGAACACCGGGGAGCTGTTTTTT,CASTPRASNTGELFF
.,TRBV7-3,TRBJ2-3,.,TGTGCCAGCAGCTTAAAGGCGGGGTACTTAGATACGCAGTATTTT,CASSLKAGYLDTQYF
.,TRBV4-3,TRBJ1-4,.,TGCGCCAGCAGCCAAGATGACCGAATGGTGGAAAAACTGTTTTTT,CASSQDDRMVEKLFF
TRBD1,TRBV28,TRBJ1-2,.,TGTGCCAGTGGGACAGGGGCCTTCTATGGCTACACCTTC,CASGTGAFYGYTF
.,TRBV19,TRBJ1-1,.,TGTGCCAGTAGTATTCGAGCCGTCAACACTGAAGCTTTCTTT,CASSIRAVNTEAFF
.,TRBV18,TRBJ2-1,.,TGTGCCAGCTCACCACCGTCACGAGCAGGCCGCGGTGAGCAGTTCTTC,CASSPPSRAGRGEQFF
.,TRBV10-3,TRBJ2-2,once,TGTGCCATCAGTGAGTCGCGAGGTACCGGGGAGCTGTTTTTT,CAISESRGTGELFF
.,TRBV4-1,TRBJ1-5,.,TGCGCCAGCAGCCAAGACACGTATCAGCCCCAGCATTTT,CASSQDTYQPQHF
.,TRBV9,TRBJ1-4,.,TGTGCCAGCAGCGTAGGTCCGGGGCCAGATGAAAAACTGTTTTTT,CASSVGPGPDEKLFF
.,TRBV13,TRBJ2-7,once,TGTGCCAGCAGCCCCGGGGGATGGGACTCCTCCCTAGGAGAGCAGTACTTC,CASSPGGWDSSLGEQYF
TRBD1,TRBV4-2,TRBJ2-7,once,TGTGCCAGCAGCCCGGCTACCGGGACAGGGGCCTACGAGCAGTACTTC,CASSPATGTGAYEQYF
TRBD1,TRBV6-6,TRBJ2-2,.,TGTGCCAGCAGTTTTTCGACAGGGGCGATGACCGGGGAGCTGTTTTTT,CASSFSTGAMTGELFF
TRBD2,TRBV2,TRBJ2-3,.,TGTGCCAGCAGTGTTAGCGGGGGCGCAGATACGCAGTATTTT,CASSVSGGADTQYF
.,TRBV5-1,TRBJ2-7,.,TGCGCCAGCAGCTTGACAGGGACCCAAACCTACGAGCAGTACTTC,CASSLTGTQTYEQYF
.,TRBV20-1,TRBJ1-2,.,TGCAGTGCCACCGCTGAGGGCTACACCTTC,CSATAEGYTF
.,TRBV29-1,TRBJ1-1,.,TGCAGCGTTGCCCCGGAACTTTCGGCTGAAGCTTTCTTT,CSVAPELSAEAFF
TRBD1,TRBV9,TRBJ1-1,.,TGTGCCAGCAGCGCGACAGGGAGACGCACTGAAGCTTTCTTT,CASSATGRRTEAFF
TRBD2,TRBV5-1,TRBJ2-1,.,TGCGCCAGCAGCATCGCGGGACTAGCCGTCACTGATGAGCAGTTCTTC,CASSIAGLAVTDEQFF
TRBD1,TRBV19,TRBJ2-1,.,TGTGCCAGTAGTATAGTACAGGGGATCAATGAGCAGTTCTTC,CASSIVQGINEQFF
.,TRBV7-3,TRBJ2-3,.,TGTGCCAGCAGCTTGGGACTTTTGTTTAGCACAGATACGCAGTATTTT,CASSLGLLFSTDTQYF
TRBD1,TRBV7-3,TRBJ2-6,once,TGTGCCAGCAGCCCATCGCCGGGACAGGCGAACTCTGGGGCCAACGTCCTGACTTTC,CASSPSPGQANSGANVLTF
TRBD1,TRBV14,TRBJ1-6,few,TGTGCCAGCAGCCCTAAGCGGGACAGGGTTTCACCCCTCCACTTT,CASSPKRDRVSPLHF
TRBD1,TRBV5-1,TRBJ1-5,.,TGCGCCAGCAGCTTGGATCCACAGGGGGAACATAGCAATCAGCCCCAGCATTTT,CASSLDPQGEHSNQPQHF
.,TRBV7-2,TRBJ1-2,.,TGTGCCAGCAGCTTAGGGGCAGTTAACTATGGCTACACCTTC,CASSLGAVNYGYTF
TRBD1,TRBV5-1,TRBJ1-2,once,TGCGCCAGCAGCTCCGGGACAGACTATGGCTACACCTTC,CASSSGTDYGYTF
.,TRBV7-6,TRBJ1-3,.,TGTGCCAGCAGCACGCGTCCTGGAAACACCATATATTTT,CASSTRPGNTIYF
.,TRBV18,TRBJ1-1,.,TGTGCCAGCTCACAAAAAGAGGGGAACACTGAAGCTTTCTTT,CASSQKEGNTEAFF